The clone carrying this T cell receptor (beta chain) was counted once. From germline, CDR1 is LNHNV and CDR2 YYDKDF (reference sequence). The CDR3 is 15 residues long. Trimming at V came to 1 base and at J to 4 bases, leaving 6 bases not matched to a gene. In the study's own analysis: Amplifying reference gene primers gave estimates of nucleated cell counts. Data came from immunoSEQ multiplex PCR; TCRdb stores just in-frame clones and leaves some out. V and J calls plus clone size are reproduced from that table; the DNA served to infer D and trimming. The repertoire holds some 290,000 clones, with under 95% as singletons. Participants were aged about 18 to 100 years from more than 20 US areas. Cohorts were determined from participant-reported clinical history. This record comes from a study of blood T cell repertoires in COVID-19.

V is TRBV15 and J is TRBJ2-5; TRBD1 matches 7 bases. Source material: PBMCs or T cells enriched from blood (not recorded which). The TCR sequence derives from a woman aged 40 to 50 with acute COVID-19. Here the CDR3 reads CATSRGTGEPETQYF. CDR3 sequence (DNA): TGTGCCACCAGCAGAGGGACAGGAGAGCCAGAGACCCAGTACTTC.